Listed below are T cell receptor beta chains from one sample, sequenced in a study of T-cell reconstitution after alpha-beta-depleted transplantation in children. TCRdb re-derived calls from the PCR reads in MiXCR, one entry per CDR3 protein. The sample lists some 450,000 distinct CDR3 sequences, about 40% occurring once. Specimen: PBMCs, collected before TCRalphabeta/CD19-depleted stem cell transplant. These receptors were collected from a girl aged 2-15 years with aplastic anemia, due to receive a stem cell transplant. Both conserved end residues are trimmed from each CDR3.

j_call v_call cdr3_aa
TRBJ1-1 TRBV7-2 ASSLGGGFTEAF
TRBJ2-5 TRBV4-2 ASSPAQGLAGETQY
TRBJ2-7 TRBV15 ATSRVPGTIYEQY
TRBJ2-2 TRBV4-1 ASSQDLRGGNTGELF
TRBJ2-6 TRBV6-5 ASINGGGANVLT
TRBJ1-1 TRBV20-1 SAKVGDTEAF
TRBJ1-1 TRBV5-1 ASSPLGGGLNTEAF
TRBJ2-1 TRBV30 AWSVGTSGYNEQF
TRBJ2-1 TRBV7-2 ASSLTSGIVEQF
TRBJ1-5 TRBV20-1 SASSLQHYPDQPQH
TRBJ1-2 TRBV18 ASSRAGDYGYT
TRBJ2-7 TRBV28 ASSQLAGVYEQY
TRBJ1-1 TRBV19 ASSAGAYTEAF
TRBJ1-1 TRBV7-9 ASVPQAVNTEAF
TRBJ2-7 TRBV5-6 ASSDRKDKAYEQY
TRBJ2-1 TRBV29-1 SVVLAASYNEQF
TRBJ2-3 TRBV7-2 ASTPDGVGLNTQY
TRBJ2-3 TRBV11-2 ASSLPLGGRSDTQY
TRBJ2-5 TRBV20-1 SARRLPGGLQETQY
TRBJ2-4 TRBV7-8 ASSPRGGIGSIQY
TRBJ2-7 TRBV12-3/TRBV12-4 ASSLWGGRASYEQY
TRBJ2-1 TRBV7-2 ASSRGLAGRVIHEQF
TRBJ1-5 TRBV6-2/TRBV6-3 ASSYSMLRGNSNQPQH
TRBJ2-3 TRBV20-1 SARSRGRGGDTQY
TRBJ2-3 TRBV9 ASSATGTADTQY
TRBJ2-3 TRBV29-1 SVHSGGHSY
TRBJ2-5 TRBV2 ASSRLRDGQETQY
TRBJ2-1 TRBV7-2 ASSLATSGRRNEQF
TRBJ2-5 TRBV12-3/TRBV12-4 ASSLFGYQETQY
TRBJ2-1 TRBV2 ASGDGAGWDNEQF
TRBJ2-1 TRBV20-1 SALIPSGSRNEQF
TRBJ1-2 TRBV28 ASSLYMNYGDT
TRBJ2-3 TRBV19 ASSPMAFGYTDTQY
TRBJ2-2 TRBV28 ASSFLGELF
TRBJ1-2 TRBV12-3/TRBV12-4 SSRGGDSNYGYT
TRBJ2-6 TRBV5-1 ASSLGNSGANVLT
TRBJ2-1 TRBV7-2 ASSFPPVNEQF
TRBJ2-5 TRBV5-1 ASSLLASRETQY
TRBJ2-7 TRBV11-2 ASSFRTGEIYEQY
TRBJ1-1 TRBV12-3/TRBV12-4 ASSNRGQGTEAF
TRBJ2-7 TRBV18 ASSPGRTSTYEQY
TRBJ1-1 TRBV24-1 ATSAGGRAEAF
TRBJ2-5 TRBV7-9 ASSRRQGKETQY
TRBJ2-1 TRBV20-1 SARKLGSSYNEQF
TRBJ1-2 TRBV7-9 ASSPPRTAYGYT
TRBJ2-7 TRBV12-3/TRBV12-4 ASMSRYQYEQY